These T cell receptor beta chains were read from a single sample in a study of OX40 agonist ivuxolimab in advanced cancers. Assay used: immunoSEQ multiplex PCR; TCRdb lists only in-frame clones, some missing. The sample yields some 29,000 clones, about 90% seen once. The sequenced sample was CD4+ or CD8+ T cells sorted from blood, obtained in a trial of the OX40 agonist ivuxolimab. These TCRs come from an adult with an advanced solid tumor such as melanoma, head and neck, liver or kidney cancer. CDR3s include the opening cysteine and the closing phenylalanine or tryptophan.

v_call: TRBV7-6; j_call: TRBJ2-5; cdr3_aa: CASSTHLAGQETQYF
v_call: TRBV4-1; j_call: TRBJ2-1; cdr3_aa: CASSQFPGAEQFF
v_call: TRBV5-1; j_call: TRBJ2-3; cdr3_aa: CASSKYQGATDTQYF
v_call: TRBV10-1; j_call: TRBJ2-7; cdr3_aa: CASSPGEDYEQYF
v_call: TRBV9; j_call: TRBJ2-3; cdr3_aa: CASSEGDDDTDTQYF
v_call: TRBV6-1; j_call: TRBJ1-2; cdr3_aa: CATWTDYGYTF
v_call: TRBV6-1; j_call: TRBJ2-7; cdr3_aa: CASSVGQINPYEQYF
v_call: TRBV11-2; j_call: TRBJ2-7; cdr3_aa: CASSFPSSGVSYEQYF
v_call: TRBV7-2; j_call: TRBJ1-2; cdr3_aa: CASSLAPFANYGYTF
v_call: TRBV5-1; j_call: TRBJ2-7; cdr3_aa: CASSVLGGAYEQYF
v_call: TRBV4-1; j_call: TRBJ2-4; cdr3_aa: CASSQDWGAKNIQYF
v_call: TRBV29-1; j_call: TRBJ2-6; cdr3_aa: CSVETAGANVLTF
v_call: TRBV11-3; j_call: TRBJ2-7; cdr3_aa: CASSFGSNYEQYF
v_call: TRBV6-5; j_call: TRBJ1-1; cdr3_aa: CASSYSWAANTEAFF
v_call: TRBV6-5; j_call: TRBJ1-4; cdr3_aa: CASKPGTGLNEKLFF
v_call: TRBV9; j_call: TRBJ2-2; cdr3_aa: CASSARQGGSNTGELFF
v_call: TRBV15; j_call: TRBJ2-3; cdr3_aa: CATSSELATDTQYF
v_call: TRBV9; j_call: TRBJ2-7; cdr3_aa: CASSVSSRFVGGHEQYF
v_call: TRBV11-2; j_call: TRBJ2-7; cdr3_aa: CASSFGTGSSYEQYF
v_call: TRBV4-1; j_call: TRBJ2-1; cdr3_aa: CASSQDRASSNEQFF
v_call: TRBV5-6; j_call: TRBJ1-1; cdr3_aa: CASSSFRWGEAFF
v_call: TRBV18; j_call: TRBJ1-1; cdr3_aa: CASSPPYRTGVEAFF
v_call: TRBV11-2; j_call: TRBJ1-1; cdr3_aa: CASSLNQGVAEAFF
v_call: TRBV30; j_call: TRBJ2-1; cdr3_aa: CAWNPRSYNEQFF
v_call: TRBV5-1; j_call: TRBJ1-1; cdr3_aa: CASAEYYVTEAFF
v_call: TRBV13; j_call: TRBJ2-2; cdr3_aa: CASSSRGGGPTGELFF
v_call: TRBV9; j_call: TRBJ1-3; cdr3_aa: CASSTFGRPNSGNTIYF
v_call: TRBV7-2; j_call: TRBJ2-2; cdr3_aa: CASSGSPRGGELFF
v_call: TRBV7-3; j_call: TRBJ1-1; cdr3_aa: CASSLTAGGYSTEAFF
v_call: TRBV19; j_call: TRBJ2-7; cdr3_aa: CASSGVAGLYNYEQYF
v_call: TRBV4-1; j_call: TRBJ2-7; cdr3_aa: CASSQVRDSSYEQYF
v_call: TRBV11-2; j_call: TRBJ2-2; cdr3_aa: CASSRRDYTGELFF
v_call: TRBV2; j_call: TRBJ1-6; cdr3_aa: CASIGTVNSPLHF
v_call: TRBV6-4; j_call: TRBJ2-3; cdr3_aa: CASSDSTGSTDTQYF
v_call: TRBV6-8; j_call: TRBJ1-3; cdr3_aa: CASRSGVEGNTIYF
v_call: TRBV5-5; j_call: TRBJ2-1; cdr3_aa: CASSSDRGLYNEQFF
v_call: TRBV9; j_call: TRBJ2-7; cdr3_aa: CASSVGDYYSYEQYF
v_call: TRBV7-9; j_call: TRBJ1-1; cdr3_aa: CASSPSGQEYTEAFF
v_call: TRBV10-2; j_call: TRBJ2-2; cdr3_aa: CATRGDYVAGELFF
v_call: TRBV18; j_call: TRBJ2-2; cdr3_aa: CASSRSRTNTGELFF
v_call: TRBV5-6; j_call: TRBJ2-7; cdr3_aa: CASSLFIDGRLSYEQYF
v_call: TRBV6-4; j_call: TRBJ1-1; cdr3_aa: CASSPRQDGGTEAFF
v_call: TRBV6-1; j_call: TRBJ2-3; cdr3_aa: CASSGTSGGTDTQYF
v_call: TRBV25-1; j_call: TRBJ2-7; cdr3_aa: CASSRTGTGHEQYF
v_call: TRBV6-4; j_call: TRBJ2-1; cdr3_aa: CASSAGTSGSNEQFF